This TCR beta chain was sequenced in a study of cytomegalovirus exposure and HLA in healthy donors. Germline loops: CDR1 MRHNA, CDR2 SNTAGT. Trimming removed 6 bases from V and 1 base from J, with 13 bases in between. CDR3 length: 15 amino acids. Comment on this clone: Its antigen is not known.

Overall study findings and caveats: A few of the chains that were CMV-associated were confirmed in vitro to be specific for CMV antigens. When analyzed later, the rates of TCR association showed variation by HLA locus, with DRB1 the most and HLA-C the fewest. The authors later linked a missense DCLRE1C variant to TCR beta V- and J-gene trimming.

PCR used 60 Vbeta primers and 13 Jbeta primers. Clones were read by immunoSEQ multiplex PCR, and TCRdb kept only the in-frame ones, dropping some. The data contain about 130,000 clones, over 70% of them singletons. Every donor was a healthy person donating bone marrow. The rearrangement links TRBV6-4 to TRBJ2-1, with D possibly being TRBD2 (6 bases). The receptor was derived from a woman in her forties in good health and CMV-seropositive. Sequenced material: PBMCs. CDR3 residues: CASSPGSRSYNEQFF. CDR3 sequence (DNA): TGTGCCAGCAGCCCCGGGAGTAGGTCCTACAATGAGCAGTTCTTC.